The 3 T cell receptor beta chains presented below share a single source sample, sequenced in a study of T cell clonotyping in hematopoietic cell transplantation. Assay: immunoSEQ multiplex PCR; the TCRdb copy retains only in-frame clones and omits some. This sample has several thousand clones, with approximately 26% found just once. This material consisted of peripheral blood mononuclear cells, taken 180 days after allogeneic stem cell transplant. The receptor source for this set is a male patient in his thirties or forties who had an allogeneic stem cell transplant from an unrelated donor, so the T cells may come from the graft donor. Some clones in this sample may be carry-over from other donors' samples.

This rearrangement joins TRBV15 to TRBJ2-5, with a possible D match to TRBD1 (6 bases). V was clipped by 0 bases and J by 4 bases, with 9 bases between them. CDR3 size: 14 residues. The germline V gene has CDR1 LNHNV and CDR2 YYDKDF (reference sequence). In DNA form, the CDR3 reads TGTGCCACCAGCAGAGAGCTACAGGGAGAGACCCAGTACTTC. Its translation: CATSRELQGETQYF.

This chain uses TRBV30 with TRBJ1-5; TRBD1 is a possible D gene (5 bases). CDR1 and CDR2 (germline): GTSNPN, SVGIG (reference sequence). This CDR3 comprises 13 residues. V was trimmed by 4 bases and J by 3 bases, leaving 10 bases between them. CDR3 protein: CAWNGGDNQPQHF. CDR3 in DNA: TGTGCCTGGAATGGAGGGGACAATCAGCCCCAGCATTTT.

The chain recombines TRBV30 with TRBJ1-1; D remains unclear. This CDR3 spans 11 amino acids. From germline, CDR1 is GTSNPN and CDR2 SVGIG (reference sequence). Trimming left V 5 bases short and J 0 bases short, with 4 bases between. CDR3 sequence reads: CAWYLNTEAFF. The CDR3 bases are TGTGCCTGGTACCTGAACACTGAAGCTTTCTTT.